These 29 T cell receptor beta chains came from one sample sequenced in a study of response to subunit inactivated influenza vaccine. TCRdb re-derived calls from the RT-PCR reads in MiXCR, one entry per CDR3 protein. Among roughly 550,000 distinct CDR3 sequences listed, approximately 24% were seen once. Separately, the same data were catalogued under a study of T cells expressing NK-cell markers. Per that study: Beta-chain TCR cDNA was generated via 5'RACE template switching with UMIs.

This specimen consisted of CD4+ T cells sorted from PBMCs, obtained approximately 13 days after vaccination. The receptor set was obtained from a man between 50 and 59 years old who received an inactivated influenza vaccine.

The CDR3 loop reads CASSPYPDLQETQYF. The CDR3, as DNA: TGTGCCAGCAGCCCCTACCCAGACTTACAAGAGACCCAGTACTTC. This chain connects TRBV9 to TRBJ2-5; D gene unclear. The V end was cut by 4 bases, the J end by 2 bases, with 15 bases between. Germline loops: CDR1 SGDLS, CDR2 YYNGEE. This CDR3 contains 15 residues.

This clonotype was seen a handful of times. The chain couples TRBV5-1 to TRBJ2-3; 9 nucleotides line up with TRBD2. V was pared by 0 bases and J by 4 bases, with 3 bases of the junction left unmatched. The germline gives CDR1 SGHRS, CDR2 YFSETQ. The CDR3 is made up of 15 amino acids. This chain's CDR3 is CASSLGGREADTQYF. The DNA for the CDR3 is TGCGCCAGCAGCTTGGGCGGGAGGGAGGCAGATACGCAGTATTTT.

The V gene is TRBV7-2, the J gene TRBJ1-1, with TRBD1 matching 7 bases. The CDR3 is 14 amino acids. With 5 bases clipped from V and 3 bases from J, the junction kept 6 bases outside the gene matches. The germline CDR1 and CDR2 sequences are SGHTA and FQGNSA. The CDR3 sequence: CASSVPGQYTEAFF. In DNA, the CDR3 is TGTGCCAGCAGCGTACCGGGACAGTACACTGAAGCTTTCTTT. Full variable domain (outside the CDR3, taken from reference TRBV7-2 and TRBJ1-1): GAGVSQSPSNKVTEKGKDVELRCDPISGHTALYWYRQSLGQGLEFLIYFQGNSAPDKSGLPSDRFSAERTGGSVSTLTIQRTQQEDSAVYLCASSVPGQYTEAFFGQGTRLTVV.

This clonotype was seen a few times. The CDR3 DNA reads as TGTGCCAGCAGGCCAGGGACTAGCGGCAGACAGTACTTC. Protein sequence: CASRPGTSGRQYF. V usage is TRBV6-1 and J usage is TRBJ2-7; 11 bases are shared with TRBD2. The J segment lost 10 bases and the V segment lost 6 bases, leaving 8 bases of the junction unmatched. The CDR3 runs 13 residues. CDR1 is MNHNS, CDR2 SASEGT, per germline.

The chain couples TRBV6-5 to TRBJ2-6; 12 bases align to TRBD2. The V gene end was trimmed by 0 bases and the J gene end by 2 bases; junction bases not matched to a gene: 2. The germline V gene encodes CDR1 MNHEY and CDR2 SVGAGI. This CDR3 comprises 18 residues. CDR3 DNA sequence: TGTGCCAGCAGTTACTCGAGACTAGCGGGGGCTGGGGCCAACGTCCTGACTTTC. Amino acids: CASSYSRLAGAGANVLTF.

This clonotype has more than one count but fewer than ten. This chain links TRBV12-3 or TRBV12-4 with TRBJ1-2, with 9 bases matching TRBD1. The CDR3 is 15 residues long. The V gene end was trimmed by 6 bases and the J gene end by 4 bases; junction bases not matched to a gene: 9. The CDR3 DNA reads as TGTGCCAGCAGACCGGGACAGGGTTTAACCTATGGCTACACCTTC. The encoded protein is CASRPGQGLTYGYTF.

A remark on this clonotype: One junction end does not reproduce the germline sequence, and a read error may be involved. The chain joins TRBV6-1 to TRBJ2-1; the match to TRBD2 covers 7 bases. Germline V CDR1 and CDR2: MNHNS, SASEGT. The CDR3 runs 15 residues. CDR3 bases: TGTGCCAGCAGTCAAGCGGGGTACTCCTACAATGAGCAGTTCTTC. Translation gives CASSQAGYSYNEQFF.

This clonotype was observed a few times. The chain uses TRBV12-3 or TRBV12-4 and TRBJ1-6; tentative D call: TRBD1 (5 bases). The CDR3 covers 14 residues. V was trimmed by 6 bases and J by 6 bases, leaving 12 bases between them. The CDR3 spells CASRRGGFNSPLHF. DNA for the CDR3: TGTGCCAGCAGGAGGGGAGGGTTTAATTCACCCCTCCACTTT.

The rearrangement links TRBV28 to TRBJ2-3; tentative D call: TRBD1 (8 bases). The CDR3 contains 12 residues. CDR1 and CDR2 (germline): MDHEN, SYDVKM. V dropped 6 bases and J dropped 10 bases, with 14 bases sitting between them. This CDR3 is CASRTGGVAQYF. DNA for the CDR3: TGTGCCAGCAGAACAGGGGGGGTTGCGCAGTATTTT. Supplemented by reference TRBV28 and TRBJ2-3, the full variable domain reads DVKVTQSSRYLVKRTGEKVFLECVQDMDHENMFWYRQDPGLGLRLIYFSYDVKMKEKGDIPEGYSVSREKKERFSLILESASTNQTSMYLCASRTGGVAQYFGPGTRLTVL.

V usage is TRBV9 and J usage is TRBJ2-1; D may be TRBD1 or TRBD2 (5 bases each). This CDR3 has 16 residues. Trimming took off 3 bases at V and 3 bases at J, with 16 bases between the two ends. Germline loops: CDR1 SGDLS, CDR2 YYNGEE. In DNA form, the CDR3 reads TGTGCCAGCAGCGGACCTCTTCGGGACGTCTACAATGAGCAGTTCTTC. It translates to CASSGPLRDVYNEQFF. The full variable domain, its missing parts supplied by reference TRBV9 and TRBJ2-1, is DSGVTQTPKHLITATGQRVTLRCSPRSGDLSVYWYQQSLDQGLQFLIQYYNGEERAKGNILERFSAQQFPDLHSELNLSSLELGDSALYFCASSGPLRDVYNEQFFGPGTRLTVL.

This clonotype was counted ten times or more. V is TRBV27 and J is TRBJ2-2, with D maybe TRBD1 (6 bases). Germline values: CDR1 MNHEY, CDR2 SMNVEV (reference sequence). The CDR3 is 15 residues long. Between the trimmed V and J ends, which lost 2 bases and 6 bases, there was a span of 13 bases. CDR3 bases: TGTGCCAGCAGTTTAATGGCAGGGGCGGCCGGGGAGCTGTTTTTT. It is translated as CASSLMAGAAGELFF.

V gene TRBV7-9 combines with J gene TRBJ1-2; D not certain. The germline V gene encodes CDR1 SEHNR and CDR2 FQNEAQ (reference sequence). V dropped 1 base and J dropped 0 bases, with 9 bases sitting between them. There are 15 residues in the CDR3. This chain's CDR3 is CASSLEVGANYGYTF. The CDR3 DNA is TGTGCCAGCAGCTTAGAGGTCGGAGCTAACTATGGCTACACCTTC.

This clonotype was counted at least ten times. The J gene is TRBJ2-1, the V gene TRBV7-8; D is ambiguous. This CDR3 spans 15 amino acids. Germline V lookup: CDR1 SGHVS, CDR2 FQNEAQ. Trimming removed 2 bases at V and 1 base at J, with 9 bases between. CDR3 sequence: CASSLRRVSYNEQFF. The CDR3 nucleotides are TGTGCCAGCAGCTTACGGCGAGTATCCTACAATGAGCAGTTCTTC.

There are a few counts of this clonotype. V is TRBV12-3 or TRBV12-4 and J is TRBJ2-3; the match to TRBD2 covers 13 bases. The V gene end was trimmed by 5 bases and the J gene end by 3 bases; junction bases not matched to a gene: 5. The CDR3 is 16 amino acids. The CDR3 sequence: CASSPEGLAGTDTQYF. The DNA of the CDR3 is TGTGCCAGCAGTCCAGAGGGACTAGCGGGGACAGATACGCAGTATTTT.

This clonotype turned up a few times. The V call is TRBV18, the J call TRBJ2-1, with TRBD1 matching 7 bases. This CDR3 has 18 residues. J gave up 1 base and V 4 bases, and 13 bases lay outside the gene matches. Germline assignment: CDR1 KGHSH and CDR2 LQKENI. The CDR3 DNA follows: TGTGCCAGCTCACTAAGATTTACAGGGGCGAGTTCCTACAATGAGCAGTTCTTC. This encodes CASSLRFTGASSYNEQFF. The whole variable domain, filled in from reference TRBV18 and TRBJ2-1, reads NAGVMQNPRHLVRRRGQEARLRCSPMKGHSHVYWYRQLPEEGLKFMVYLQKENIIDESGMPKERFSAEFPKEGPSILRIQQVVRGDSAAYFCASSLRFTGASSYNEQFFGPGTRLTVL.

V gene TRBV29-1 combines with J gene TRBJ2-3; D is uncertain. Trimming pared 3 bases from V and 0 bases from J, leaving 16 bases between. The CDR3 loop spans 16 amino acids. Germline CDR1 SQVTM, CDR2 ANQGSEA. CDR3 protein: CSVDAPQISSTDTQYF. The CDR3 DNA reads as TGCAGCGTTGATGCCCCCCAGATATCTAGCACAGATACGCAGTATTTT.

The chain carries TRBV9 and TRBJ2-2, with D tentatively TRBD1 (6 bases). The germline V and J ends were trimmed by 2 bases and 1 base, with 9 bases remaining between them. This CDR3 has 15 amino acids. Germline V gene lookup returns CDR1 SGDLS and CDR2 YYNGEE. CDR3 coding DNA: TGTGCCAGCAGCGTGAGAGGGGGGAACACCGGGGAGCTGTTTTTT. Its translation is CASSVRGGNTGELFF.

About this clonotype itself: One end of the junction fails to match germline, which may point to a read error. The chain employs TRBV5-6 and TRBJ1-6; D is perhaps TRBD1 (6 bases). The CDR3 contains 16 residues. Germline CDR1 and CDR2: SGHDT and YYEEEE. The DNA for the CDR3 is TGTGCCAGCAGCTTGGGTTTTAGGGACACCAATTCAGCCCTCCACTTT. It codes for CASSLGFRDTNSALHF.

This clonotype was recorded a few times. The chain is built from TRBV5-1 and TRBJ1-1; maybe TRBD1 (5 bases). The CDR3 totals 14 residues. Germline values: CDR1 SGHRS, CDR2 YFSETQ. V was clipped by 0 bases and J by 2 bases, with 8 bases between them. The CDR3 loop is CASSLAGTNTEAFF. In DNA form, the CDR3 reads TGCGCCAGCAGCTTGGCAGGGACTAACACTGAAGCTTTCTTT.

DNA for the CDR3: TGTGCCACCAGCAGCGGACAGGGAGGCGCCTACGAGCAGTACTTC. Its translation is CATSSGQGGAYEQYF. The gene calls are TRBV15 and TRBJ2-7; 8 bases are shared with TRBD1. After removal of 3 bases from V and 2 bases from J, the junction contained 6 bases not matched to a gene. Germline V lookup: CDR1 LNHNV, CDR2 YYDKDF (reference sequence). The CDR3 is 15 residues long.

CDR3 protein: CASSKRGQGTDTQYF. In DNA form, the CDR3 reads TGTGCCAGCAGTAAACGGGGACAGGGTACAGATACGCAGTATTTT. The V gene is TRBV25-1, the J gene TRBJ2-3; 9 bases align to TRBD1. J gave up 3 bases and V 5 bases, and 6 bases lay outside the gene matches. The CDR3 spans 15 residues. Germline V lookup: CDR1 MGHDK, CDR2 SYGVNS.

The chain couples TRBV4-2 to TRBJ2-1; D not resolved. The CDR3 runs to 16 residues. V dropped 0 bases and J dropped 3 bases, with 12 bases sitting between them. Germline V gene sequence: CDR1 LGHNA, CDR2 YNFKEQ. The CDR3: CASSQESNGLYNEQFF. The CDR3 coding sequence is TGTGCCAGCAGCCAAGAATCGAACGGTCTCTACAATGAGCAGTTCTTC.

This clonotype was recorded many times. The chain employs TRBV29-1 and TRBJ2-3; D possibly corresponds to TRBD2 (7 bases). V gave up 4 bases and J gave up 1 base, with 12 bases separating them. CDR3 length: 14 residues. Germline V lookup: CDR1 SQVTM, CDR2 ANQGSEA. The CDR3 protein is CSVGMRGRTDTQYF. CDR3 coding DNA: TGCAGCGTTGGGATGCGGGGGCGCACAGATACGCAGTATTTT.

The chain recombines TRBV29-1 with TRBJ1-5, with D perhaps TRBD1 (5 bases). Trimming cost V 5 bases and J 2 bases, with 13 bases left between them. The CDR3 has 14 amino acids. Germline lookup yields CDR1 SQVTM and CDR2 ANQGSEA. This chain's CDR3 is CSVLIDSGNQPQHF. In DNA form, the CDR3 reads TGCAGCGTTCTCATCGACAGTGGCAATCAGCCCCAGCATTTT.

A few counts support this clonotype. V and J are TRBV7-2 and TRBJ1-5, with D uncertain. The CDR3 runs 11 residues. Germline V CDR1 and CDR2: SGHTA, FQGNSA. Trimming pared 8 bases from V and 11 bases from J, leaving 13 bases between. The CDR3 reads CASSQGQSQHF. The CDR3 bases are TGTGCCAGCTCACAAGGGCAGTCCCAGCATTTT.

The sample holds a few counts of this clonotype. The rearrangement uses TRBV7-9 and TRBJ1-2; 10 bases fit TRBD1. The CDR3 has 15 residues. V dropped 5 bases and J dropped 6; count of bases not matched to a gene: 9. CDR1 is SEHNR, CDR2 FQNEAQ, per germline (reference sequence). The CDR3 reads CASSPRTGGEHGYTF. The CDR3 region has the DNA TGTGCCAGCAGCCCCCGGACAGGGGGAGAACATGGCTACACCTTC.

The chain is built from TRBV7-2 and TRBJ1-4; maybe TRBD1 (5 bases). V gave up 3 bases and J gave up 3 bases, with 8 bases separating them. The CDR3 extends over 14 amino acids. Looked up from germline, CDR1 is SGHTA and CDR2 is FQGNSA. CDR3 nucleotide sequence: TGTGCCAGCAGCTTCCGACAGTCTAATGAAAAACTGTTTTTT. This translates into CASSFRQSNEKLFF. The whole variable domain, filled in from reference TRBV7-2 and TRBJ1-4, reads GAGVSQSPSNKVTEKGKDVELRCDPISGHTALYWYRQSLGQGLEFLIYFQGNSAPDKSGLPSDRFSAERTGGSVSTLTIQRTQQEDSAVYLCASSFRQSNEKLFFGSGTQLSVL.

This clonotype came up a few times. This chain links TRBV5-1 with TRBJ1-2, with a weak D call TRBD1 (6 bases). The V end lost 3 bases, the J end lost 7 bases, and 19 bases lay between the germline ends. This CDR3 contains 15 residues. From germline, CDR1 is SGHRS and CDR2 YFSETQ. The DNA for the CDR3 is TGCGCCAGCAGCTCCGGCGGGGGGCAACGACTTGGCTACACCTTC. It is translated as CASSSGGGQRLGYTF.

This clonotype was observed a few times. V and J are TRBV5-1 and TRBJ2-1; no clear D. The CDR3 spans 14 residues. V was trimmed by 0 bases and J by 14 bases, leaving 18 bases between them. Germline V gene lookup returns CDR1 SGHRS and CDR2 YFSETQ. This CDR3 is CASSLAEPPVRKFF. The CDR3 nucleotides read TGCGCCAGCAGCTTGGCAGAGCCCCCAGTACGGAAGTTCTTC.